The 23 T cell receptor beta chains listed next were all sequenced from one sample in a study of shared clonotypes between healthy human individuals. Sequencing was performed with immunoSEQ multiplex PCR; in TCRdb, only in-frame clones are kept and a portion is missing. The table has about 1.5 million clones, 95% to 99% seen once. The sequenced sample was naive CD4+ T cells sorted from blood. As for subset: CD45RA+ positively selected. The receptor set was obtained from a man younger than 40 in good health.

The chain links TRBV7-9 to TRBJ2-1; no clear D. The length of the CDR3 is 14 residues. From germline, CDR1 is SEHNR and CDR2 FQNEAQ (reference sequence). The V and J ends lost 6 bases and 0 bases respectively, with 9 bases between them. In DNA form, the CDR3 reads TGTGCCAGCAGTACAGAGAGCTCCTACAATGAGCAGTTCTTC. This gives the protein CASSTESSYNEQFF. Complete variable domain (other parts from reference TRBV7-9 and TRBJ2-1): DTGVSQNPRHKITKRGQNVTFRCDPISEHNRLYWYRQTLGQGPEFLTYFQNEAQLEKSRLLSDRFSAERPKGSFSTLEIQRTEQGDSAMYLCASSTESSYNEQFFGPGTRLTVL.

CDR3 in DNA: TGTGCCAGTTCTCTAGCGGGACAGTTTAAGCAGTACTTC. Its translation: CASSLAGQFKQYF. The chain uses TRBV6-5 and TRBJ2-7; TRBD2 agrees at 9 bases. The germline V gene has CDR1 MNHEY and CDR2 SVGAGI. The CDR3 covers 13 residues. Trimming cost V 9 bases and J 8 bases; bases outside gene matches: 11.

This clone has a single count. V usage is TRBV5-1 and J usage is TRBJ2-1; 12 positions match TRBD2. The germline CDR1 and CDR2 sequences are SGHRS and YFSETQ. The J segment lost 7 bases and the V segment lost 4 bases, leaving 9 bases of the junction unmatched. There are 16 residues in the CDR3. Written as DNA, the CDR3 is TGCGCCAGCAGCCTCACGACTAGCGGGAGATCGAATGAGCAGTTCTTC. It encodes CASSLTTSGRSNEQFF. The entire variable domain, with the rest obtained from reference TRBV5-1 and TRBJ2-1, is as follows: KAGVTQTPRYLIKTRGQQVTLSCSPISGHRSVSWYQQTPGQGLQFLFEYFSETQRNKGNFPGRFSGRQFSNSRSEMNVSTLELGDSALYLCASSLTTSGRSNEQFFGPGTRLTVL.

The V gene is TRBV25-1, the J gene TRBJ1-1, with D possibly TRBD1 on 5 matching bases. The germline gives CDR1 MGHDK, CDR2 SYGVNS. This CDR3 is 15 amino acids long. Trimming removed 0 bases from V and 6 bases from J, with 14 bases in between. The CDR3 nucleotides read TGTGCCAGCAGTGAATATATTGGGGCGGGGGCTGAAGCTTTCTTT. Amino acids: CASSEYIGAGAEAFF.

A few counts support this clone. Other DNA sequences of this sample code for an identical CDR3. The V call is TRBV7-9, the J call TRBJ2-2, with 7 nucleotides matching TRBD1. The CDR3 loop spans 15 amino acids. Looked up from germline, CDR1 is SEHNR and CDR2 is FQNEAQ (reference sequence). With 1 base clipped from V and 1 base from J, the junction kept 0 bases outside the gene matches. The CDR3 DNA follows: TGTGCCAGCAGCTTAGGGGACAGGAACACCGGGGAGCTGTTTTTT. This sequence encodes CASSLGDRNTGELFF. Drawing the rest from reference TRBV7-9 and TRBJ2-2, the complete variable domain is DTGVSQNPRHKITKRGQNVTFRCDPISEHNRLYWYRQTLGQGPEFLTYFQNEAQLEKSRLLSDRFSAERPKGSFSTLEIQRTEQGDSAMYLCASSLGDRNTGELFFGEGSRLTVL.

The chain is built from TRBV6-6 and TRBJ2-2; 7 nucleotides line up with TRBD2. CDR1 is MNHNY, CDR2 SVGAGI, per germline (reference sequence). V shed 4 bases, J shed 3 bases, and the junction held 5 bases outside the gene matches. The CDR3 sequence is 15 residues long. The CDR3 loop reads CASSSRELDTGELFF. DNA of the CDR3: TGTGCCAGCAGTTCGCGGGAGTTAGACACCGGGGAGCTGTTTTTT.

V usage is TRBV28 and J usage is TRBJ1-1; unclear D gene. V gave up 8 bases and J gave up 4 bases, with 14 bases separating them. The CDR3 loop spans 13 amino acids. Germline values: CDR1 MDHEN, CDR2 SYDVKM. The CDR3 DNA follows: TGTGCCAGCCTCGTCCTCCGGGGCACTGAAGCTTTCTTT. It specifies CASLVLRGTEAFF.

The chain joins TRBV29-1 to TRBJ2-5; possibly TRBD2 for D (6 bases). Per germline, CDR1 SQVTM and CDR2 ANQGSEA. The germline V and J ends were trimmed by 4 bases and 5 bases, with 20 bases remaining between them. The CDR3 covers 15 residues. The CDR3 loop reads CSVVWRKGGRETQYF. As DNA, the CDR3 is TGCAGCGTTGTTTGGAGGAAGGGAGGTAGGGAGACCCAGTACTTC.

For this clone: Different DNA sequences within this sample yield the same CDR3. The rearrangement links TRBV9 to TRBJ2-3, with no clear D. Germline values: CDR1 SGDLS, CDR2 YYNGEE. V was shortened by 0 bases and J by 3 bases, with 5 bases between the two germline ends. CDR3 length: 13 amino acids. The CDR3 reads CASSVAPTDTQYF. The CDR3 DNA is TGTGCCAGCAGCGTAGCCCCGACAGATACGCAGTATTTT.

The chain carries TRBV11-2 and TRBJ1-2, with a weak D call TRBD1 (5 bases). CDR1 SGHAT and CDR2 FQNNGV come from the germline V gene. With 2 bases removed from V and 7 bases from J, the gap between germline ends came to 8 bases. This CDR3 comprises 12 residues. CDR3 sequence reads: CASSLRGSGYTF. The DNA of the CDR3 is TGTGCCAGCAGCTTAAGGGGTAGTGGCTACACCTTC. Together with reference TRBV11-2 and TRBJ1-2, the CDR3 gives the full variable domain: EAGVAQSPRYKIIEKRQSVAFWCNPISGHATLYWYQQILGQGPKLLIQFQNNGVVDDSQLPKDRFSAERLKGVDSTLKIQPAKLEDSAVYLCASSLRGSGYTFGSGTRLTVV.

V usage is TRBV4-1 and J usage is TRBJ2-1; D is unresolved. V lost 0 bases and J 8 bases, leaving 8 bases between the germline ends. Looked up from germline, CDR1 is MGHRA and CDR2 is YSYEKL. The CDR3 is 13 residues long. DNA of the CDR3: TGCGCCAGCAGCCAAGAATTGATCCATGAGCAGTTCTTC. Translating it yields CASSQELIHEQFF.

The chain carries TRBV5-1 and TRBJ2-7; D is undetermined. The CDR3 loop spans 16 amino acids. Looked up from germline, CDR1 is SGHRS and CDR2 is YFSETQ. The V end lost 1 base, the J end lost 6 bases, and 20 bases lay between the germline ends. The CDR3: CASSLSATFSWGEQYF. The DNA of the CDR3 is TGCGCCAGCAGCTTGTCAGCAACCTTTTCTTGGGGCGAGCAGTACTTC.

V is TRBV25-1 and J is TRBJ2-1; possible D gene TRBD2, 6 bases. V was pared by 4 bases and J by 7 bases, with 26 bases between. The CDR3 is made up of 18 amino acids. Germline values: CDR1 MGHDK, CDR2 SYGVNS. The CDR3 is CASSARPGLIVDQNEQFF. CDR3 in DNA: TGTGCCAGCAGTGCCCGCCCCGGACTAATTGTGGACCAGAATGAGCAGTTCTTC.

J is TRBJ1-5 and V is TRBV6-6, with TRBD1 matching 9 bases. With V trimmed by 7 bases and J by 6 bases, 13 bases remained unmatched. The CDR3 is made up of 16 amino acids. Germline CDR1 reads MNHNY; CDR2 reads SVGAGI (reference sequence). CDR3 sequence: CASKDDRGKGSQPQHF. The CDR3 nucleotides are TGTGCCAGCAAAGACGACAGGGGGAAAGGAAGTCAGCCCCAGCATTTT.

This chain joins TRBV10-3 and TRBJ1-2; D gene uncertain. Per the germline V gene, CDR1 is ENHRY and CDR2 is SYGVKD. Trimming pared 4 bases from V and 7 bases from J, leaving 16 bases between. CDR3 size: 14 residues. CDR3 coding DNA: TGTGCCATCAGTGCCTACACGGGCATGGGTGGCTACACCTTC. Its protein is CAISAYTGMGGYTF.

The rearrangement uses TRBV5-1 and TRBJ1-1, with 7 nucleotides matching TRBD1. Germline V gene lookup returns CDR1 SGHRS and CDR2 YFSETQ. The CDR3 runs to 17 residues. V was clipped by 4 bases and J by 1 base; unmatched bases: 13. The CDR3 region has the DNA TGCGCCAGCAGCCTGGAACAGGGGAGTCTACGGAACACTGAAGCTTTCTTT. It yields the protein CASSLEQGSLRNTEAFF.

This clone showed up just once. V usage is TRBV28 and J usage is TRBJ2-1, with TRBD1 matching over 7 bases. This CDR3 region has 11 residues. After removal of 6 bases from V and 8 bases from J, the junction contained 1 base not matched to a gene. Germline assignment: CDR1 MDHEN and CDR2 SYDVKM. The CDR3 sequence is CASRQGHEQFF. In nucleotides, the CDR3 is TGTGCCAGCAGACAGGGGCATGAGCAGTTCTTC.

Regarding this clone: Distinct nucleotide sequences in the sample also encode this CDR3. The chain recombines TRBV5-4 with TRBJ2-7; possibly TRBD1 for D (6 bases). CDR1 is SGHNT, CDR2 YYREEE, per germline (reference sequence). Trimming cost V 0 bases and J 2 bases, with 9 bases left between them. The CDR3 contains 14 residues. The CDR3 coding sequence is TGTGCCAGCAGCTTGGCTGGGGGCCCCTACGAGCAGTACTTC. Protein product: CASSLAGGPYEQYF. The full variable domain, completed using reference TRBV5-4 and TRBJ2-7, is ETGVTQSPTHLIKTRGQQVTLRCSSQSGHNTVSWYQQALGQGPQFIFQYYREEENGRGNFPPRFSGLQFPNYSSELNVNALELDDSALYLCASSLAGGPYEQYFGPGTRLTVT.

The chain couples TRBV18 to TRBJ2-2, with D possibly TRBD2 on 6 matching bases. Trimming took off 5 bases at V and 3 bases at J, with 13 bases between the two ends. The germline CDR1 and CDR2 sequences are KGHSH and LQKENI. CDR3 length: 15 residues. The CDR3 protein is CASSSAGTDTGELFF. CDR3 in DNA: TGTGCCAGCTCATCCGCCGGGACTGACACCGGGGAGCTGTTTTTT. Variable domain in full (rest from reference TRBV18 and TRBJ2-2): NAGVMQNPRHLVRRRGQEARLRCSPMKGHSHVYWYRQLPEEGLKFMVYLQKENIIDESGMPKERFSAEFPKEGPSILRIQQVVRGDSAAYFCASSSAGTDTGELFFGEGSRLTVL.

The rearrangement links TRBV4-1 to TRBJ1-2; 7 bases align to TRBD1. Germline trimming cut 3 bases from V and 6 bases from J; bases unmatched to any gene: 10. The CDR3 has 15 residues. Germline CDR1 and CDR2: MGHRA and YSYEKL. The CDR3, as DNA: TGCGCCAGCAGCCATCCGCTGACAGGGTGGGATGGCTACACCTTC. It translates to CASSHPLTGWDGYTF.

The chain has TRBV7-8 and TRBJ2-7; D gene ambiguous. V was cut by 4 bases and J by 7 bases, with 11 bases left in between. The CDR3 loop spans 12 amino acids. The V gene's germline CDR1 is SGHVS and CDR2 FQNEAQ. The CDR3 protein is CASSYHGREQYF. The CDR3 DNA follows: TGTGCCAGCAGCTACCATGGCCGGGAGCAGTACTTC. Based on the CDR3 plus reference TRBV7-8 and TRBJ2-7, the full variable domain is GAGVSQSPRYKVAKRGQDVALRCDPISGHVSLFWYQQALGQGPEFLTYFQNEAQLDKSGLPSDRFFAERPEGSVSTLKIQRTQQEDSAVYLCASSYHGREQYFGPGTRLTVT.

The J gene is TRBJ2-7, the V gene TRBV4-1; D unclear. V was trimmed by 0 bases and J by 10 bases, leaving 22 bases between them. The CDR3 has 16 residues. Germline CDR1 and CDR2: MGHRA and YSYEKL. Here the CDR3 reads CASSQDPPRTARRQYF. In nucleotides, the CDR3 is TGCGCCAGCAGCCAAGATCCTCCTAGGACGGCTCGTCGCCAGTACTTC.

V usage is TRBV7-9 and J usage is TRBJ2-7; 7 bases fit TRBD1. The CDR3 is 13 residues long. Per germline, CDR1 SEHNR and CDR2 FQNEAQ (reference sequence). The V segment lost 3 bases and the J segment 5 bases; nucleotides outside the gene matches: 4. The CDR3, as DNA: TGTGCCAGCAGCTTTGACAGGGTCAACGAGCAGTACTTC. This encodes CASSFDRVNEQYF.